One and the same sample provided the 2 T cell receptor beta chains below, sequenced in a study of T cell changes during pregnancy in multiple sclerosis. TCRdb's table, derived via immunoSEQ multiplex PCR, lists solely in-frame clones and lacks some. The sample comprises approximately 50,000 clones, roughly 94% of which are singletons, and around 0.3% rests with the top ten. The sequencing used CD4+ T cells from peripheral blood mononuclear cells, collected in the third trimester of pregnancy. The receptors were sampled from a female donor with multiple sclerosis, enrolled in a pregnancy study.

Remarks on this clone: The same CDR3 arises from other DNA sequences in this sample as well. The chain links TRBV7-2 to TRBJ2-3, with 7 bases matching TRBD2. The junction had 9 bases not matched to a gene; V was cut back by 6 bases and J by 6 bases. This CDR3 comprises 14 residues. From germline, CDR1 is SGHTA and CDR2 FQGNSA. In DNA, the CDR3 is TGTGCCAGCAGGCCCGGACTAGACGGGGATACGCAGTATTTT. This encodes CASRPGLDGDTQYF.

This sequence joins TRBV10-3 and TRBJ1-2, with unresolved D. The V gene's germline CDR1 is ENHRY and CDR2 SYGVKD. The V end lost 0 bases, the J end lost 3 bases, and 5 bases lay between the germline ends. There are 13 residues in the CDR3. The CDR3 region is CAISESTDYGYTF. Written as DNA, the CDR3 is TGTGCCATCAGTGAGTCAACGGACTATGGCTACACCTTC.